The 15 T cell receptor beta chains in this list originate from one sample, sequenced in a study of blood T cell repertoires in COVID-19. The data were produced by immunoSEQ multiplex PCR, yet TCRdb's version contains in-frame clones alone and is incomplete. The table includes over 100,000 clones, about 85% detected once. Sequencing was done on a sample of peripheral blood. These receptors were obtained from an elderly man with acute or convalescent COVID-19.

This chain uses TRBV7-2 with TRBJ1-2, with 12 positions matching TRBD1. CDR3 length: 16 amino acids. Germline CDR1 is SGHTA and CDR2 is FQGNSA. V gave up 7 bases and J gave up 3 bases; unmatched junction bases: 9. The CDR3 here is CASTEGGQGAHYGYTF. The CDR3 bases are TGTGCCAGCACCGAGGGGGGACAGGGGGCTCACTATGGCTACACCTTC.

The count of this clone is one. The CDR3 region is CASSLGLSSYEQYF. The CDR3 nucleotides read TGTGCCAGTAGCCTCGGACTGTCCTCCTACGAGCAGTACTTC. V gene TRBV19 combines with J gene TRBJ2-7, with D possibly TRBD2 on 5 matching bases. V shed 6 bases and J shed 0 bases, with 12 bases lying between them. The CDR3 runs 14 residues. Germline CDR1 is LNHDA and CDR2 is SQIVND (reference sequence).

The chain uses TRBV29-1 and TRBJ1-4; no firm D call. This CDR3 has 13 amino acids. Between the trimmed V and J ends, which lost 5 bases and 3 bases, there was a span of 10 bases. CDR1 is SQVTM, CDR2 ANQGSEA, per germline. The CDR3 sequence is CSVRAAANEKLFF. The CDR3 region has the DNA TGCAGCGTTCGGGCAGCGGCTAATGAAAAACTGTTTTTT.

The chain couples TRBV18 to TRBJ1-2, with 9 bases lining up with TRBD1. From germline, CDR1 is KGHSH and CDR2 LQKENI. The CDR3 totals 13 residues. With 6 bases clipped from V and 8 bases from J, the junction kept 7 bases outside the gene matches. CDR3 protein: CASSLPGQGGYTF. The CDR3 bases are TGTGCCAGCTCGCTTCCGGGACAGGGCGGCTACACCTTC.

The chain recombines TRBV9 with TRBJ2-3; D is possibly TRBD1 (5 bases). Trimming took off 6 bases at V and 0 bases at J, with 11 bases between the two ends. CDR1 is SGDLS, CDR2 YYNGEE, per germline. This CDR3 has 14 amino acids. The CDR3 loop is CASNRLSSTDTQYF. The DNA for the CDR3 is TGTGCCAGCAACAGGCTATCTAGCACAGATACGCAGTATTTT.

The chain recombines TRBV5-1 with TRBJ2-3; 9 nucleotides match TRBD2. The CDR3 is made up of 15 amino acids. After removal of 3 bases from V and 4 bases from J, the junction contained 6 bases not matched to a gene. CDR1 is SGHRS and CDR2 is YFSETQ in the germline V gene. As DNA, the CDR3 is TGCGCCAGCAGCTACATAGCGGGGGTGGCAGATACGCAGTATTTT. Amino acids: CASSYIAGVADTQYF.

The J gene is TRBJ1-6, the V gene TRBV28; perhaps TRBD1 as D (6 bases). Germline CDR1 reads MDHEN; CDR2 reads SYDVKM. The CDR3 length is 15 residues. V was pared by 6 bases and J by 8 bases, with 17 bases between. Here the CDR3 reads CASRQQGGAYSPLHF. CDR3 DNA: TGTGCCAGCAGACAACAGGGAGGGGCGTATTCACCCCTCCACTTT.

This clone occurred a few times. This CDR3 reads CASSLQGAVGYGYTF. CDR3 nucleotide sequence: TGTGCCAGCAGCTTACAGGGGGCTGTGGGCTATGGCTACACCTTC. The rearrangement uses TRBV5-5 and TRBJ1-2; 9 bases match TRBD1. The CDR3 is 15 amino acids. Germline CDR1 is SGHKS and CDR2 is YYEKEE (reference sequence). J was trimmed by 4 bases and V by 2 bases; bases with no gene match: 6. Variable domain in full (rest from reference TRBV5-5 and TRBJ1-2): DAGVTQSPTHLIKTRGQQVTLRCSPISGHKSVSWYQQVLGQGPQFIFQYYEKEERGRGNFPDRFSARQFPNYSSELNVNALLLGDSALYLCASSLQGAVGYGYTFGSGTRLTVV.

The V call is TRBV9, the J call TRBJ2-2, with 13 nucleotides matching TRBD2. V was pared by 3 bases and J by 4 bases, with 0 bases of the junction left unmatched. From germline, CDR1 is SGDLS and CDR2 YYNGEE. The CDR3 contains 15 residues. CDR3: CASSGLAGGTGELFF. Written as DNA, the CDR3 is TGTGCCAGCAGCGGACTAGCGGGAGGCACCGGGGAGCTGTTTTTT.

The J gene is TRBJ2-5, the V gene TRBV29-1; 8 nucleotides match TRBD2. Losses at the gene ends were 5 bases for V and 4 bases for J; bases not matched to a gene: 9. The CDR3 runs to 14 residues. CDR1 is SQVTM and CDR2 is ANQGSEA in the germline V gene. The CDR3 loop is CSVNERERGETQYF. The CDR3 DNA is TGCAGCGTTAACGAGCGGGAGAGAGGAGAGACCCAGTACTTC. Using reference TRBV29-1 and TRBJ2-5 for the parts outside the CDR3, the full variable domain is SAVISQKPSRDICQRGTSLTIQCQVDSQVTMMFWYRQQPGQSLTLIATANQGSEATYESGFVIDKFPISRPNLTFSTLTVSNMSPEDSSIYLCSVNERERGETQYFGPGTRLLVL.

The gene calls are TRBV4-1 and TRBJ1-5, with D uncertain. Looked up from germline, CDR1 is MGHRA and CDR2 is YSYEKL. The V end lost 0 bases, the J end lost 3 bases, and 9 bases lay between the germline ends. The CDR3 length is 15 residues. This chain's CDR3 is CASSQEMTYNQPQHF. In DNA form, the CDR3 reads TGCGCCAGCAGCCAAGAAATGACTTACAATCAGCCCCAGCATTTT.

The chain is built from TRBV7-2 and TRBJ2-1, with 11 bases that match TRBD2. V lost 10 bases, J lost 9 bases, and 5 bases stayed unmatched. This CDR3 contains 12 residues. The germline gives CDR1 SGHTA, CDR2 FQGNSA. CDR3 region: CATAGLAGEQFF. CDR3 DNA: TGTGCCACGGCCGGACTAGCGGGTGAGCAGTTCTTC.

This clone was seen more than once but under ten times. The J gene is TRBJ1-5, the V gene TRBV12-3 or TRBV12-4, with 7 bases identical to TRBD1. V gave up 7 bases and J gave up 4 bases; unmatched junction bases: 4. This CDR3 has 13 residues. The DNA of the CDR3 is TGTGCCAGCACCTCACAGGGGAATCAGCCCCAGCATTTT. Amino acids: CASTSQGNQPQHF.

The chain has TRBV9 and TRBJ1-5; D is possibly TRBD1 (5 bases). The germline V gene has CDR1 SGDLS and CDR2 YYNGEE. The CDR3 runs 18 residues. Trimming pared 10 bases from V and 4 bases from J, leaving 30 bases between. The CDR3 sequence is CAAAPRAGSQNRNQPQHF. As DNA, the CDR3 is TGTGCCGCCGCGCCACGGGCAGGGTCTCAGAACAGGAATCAGCCCCAGCATTTT.

J is TRBJ2-5 and V is TRBV6-1; 12 bases are shared with TRBD2. The CDR3 spans 20 residues. V trimming: 0 bases; J trimming: 0 bases; junction bases outside the gene matches: 11. CDR1 is MNHNS, CDR2 SASEGT, per germline. The CDR3 region is CASSEAPGTSGWGYQETQYF. CDR3 sequence (DNA): TGTGCCAGCAGTGAAGCGCCTGGGACTAGCGGGTGGGGGTACCAAGAGACCCAGTACTTC.